Listed here are 31 T cell receptor beta chains from one sample, sequenced in a study of blood T cell repertoires in COVID-19. Method: immunoSEQ multiplex PCR; TCRdb's copy keeps in-frame clones and lacks some. The table records roughly 160,000 clones, about four fifths of them present only once. The sequenced material came from PBMCs or T cells enriched from blood (not recorded which). The receptors here all came from a man aged 60-69 years who had recovered from COVID-19.

The CDR3 reads CASSPSGTSGGSGELFF. The CDR3 nucleotides are TGTGCCAGCAGTCCAAGTGGGACTAGCGGGGGCTCTGGGGAGCTGTTTTTT. The chain employs TRBV13 and TRBJ2-2; 14 bases are shared with TRBD2. Looked up from germline, CDR1 is PRHDT and CDR2 is FYEKMQ (reference sequence). CDR3 size: 17 residues. Trimming removed 6 bases from V and 8 bases from J; junction bases left unmatched: 11.

This clone was detected only once. This chain uses TRBV9 with TRBJ2-1; 11 nucleotides match TRBD2. Trimming removed 3 bases from V and 0 bases from J; junction bases left unmatched: 8. Per the germline V gene, CDR1 is SGDLS and CDR2 is YYNGEE. CDR3 length: 18 amino acids. The CDR3 loop reads CASSASSGGPDSYNEQFF. The CDR3 DNA follows: TGTGCCAGCAGCGCGTCTAGCGGGGGGCCCGACTCCTACAATGAGCAGTTCTTC.

The chain carries TRBV14 and TRBJ2-1; 12 bases line up with TRBD2. Per the germline V gene, CDR1 is SGHDN and CDR2 is FVKESK. The CDR3 contains 16 residues. V shed 3 bases and J 10 bases; nucleotides not matched to a gene: 10. The CDR3 DNA reads as TGTGCCAGCAGCCACCGGCTAGCGGGAGGGCCGGGAGAGCAGTTCTTC. Protein: CASSHRLAGGPGEQFF.

This clone was detected a few times. V is TRBV5-4 and J is TRBJ2-2; 7 nucleotides align to TRBD1. V lost 6 bases, J lost 2 bases, and 10 bases stayed unmatched. This CDR3 has 16 amino acids. Per the germline V gene, CDR1 is SGHNT and CDR2 is YYREEE (reference sequence). CDR3 loop: CASTGPGTDNTGELFF. As DNA, the CDR3 is TGTGCCAGCACCGGCCCCGGGACAGACAACACCGGGGAGCTGTTTTTT.

This clone was counted only a few times. V usage is TRBV24-1 and J usage is TRBJ2-2, with 9 bases fitting TRBD1. Germline V lookup: CDR1 KGHDR, CDR2 SFDVKD. V lost 6 bases and J lost 6; bases outside the gene matches: 7. CDR3 length: 15 residues. The CDR3 sequence is CATSPDRGLAGELFF. CDR3 sequence (DNA): TGTGCCACCAGTCCTGACAGGGGGTTAGCCGGGGAGCTGTTTTTT.

This clone was seen once. The gene calls are TRBV5-4 and TRBJ1-1, with D uncertain. The CDR3 totals 16 residues. Germline V CDR1 and CDR2: SGHNT, YYREEE (reference sequence). V lost 4 bases to trimming and J lost 4 bases, with 20 bases between them. CDR3 amino acids: CASSPGGVALPTEAFF. CDR3 sequence (DNA): TGTGCCAGCAGCCCTGGCGGAGTGGCTTTGCCCACTGAAGCTTTCTTT.

The chain employs TRBV7-9 and TRBJ1-1; D is uncertain. CDR3 size: 13 residues. The V gene's germline CDR1 is SEHNR and CDR2 FQNEAQ (reference sequence). V dropped 3 bases and J dropped 4 bases, with 9 bases sitting between them. The DNA for the CDR3 is TGTGCCAGCAGCTTCAAATCCGGCACTGAAGCTTTCTTT. Translated: CASSFKSGTEAFF.

This clone has more than one count but fewer than ten. The chain combines TRBV4-1 with TRBJ2-1; 13 positions agree with TRBD2. CDR1 and CDR2 from the germline V gene are MGHRA and YSYEKL. V dropped 1 base and J dropped 8; count of bases not matched to a gene: 5. The CDR3 has 16 residues. The CDR3 here is CASSQGGLAGFDEQFF. The CDR3 nucleotides are TGCGCCAGCAGCCAAGGGGGACTAGCGGGGTTCGATGAGCAGTTCTTC.

This sequence joins TRBV28 and TRBJ1-5, with D unresolved. This CDR3 is built from 16 residues. Germline CDR1 reads MDHEN; CDR2 reads SYDVKM. V lost 1 base and J 3 bases, leaving 13 bases between the germline ends. This CDR3 is CASSLFGGLNNQPQHF. The CDR3 nucleotides read TGTGCCAGCAGTTTATTCGGCGGTCTAAACAATCAGCCCCAGCATTTT.

J is TRBJ1-5 and V is TRBV30; D is unresolved. There are 13 residues in the CDR3. With 0 bases removed from V and 4 bases from J, the gap between germline ends came to 7 bases. Germline-derived CDR1 and CDR2 are GTSNPN and SVGIG (reference sequence). CDR3 DNA sequence: TGTGCCTGGAGTGTAGCGGGGAATCAGCCCCAGCATTTT. Its translation: CAWSVAGNQPQHF.

The genes are TRBV28 and TRBJ2-7; D unresolved. The CDR3 spans 12 residues. CDR1 and CDR2 from the germline V gene are MDHEN and SYDVKM. V lost 2 bases to trimming and J lost 7 bases, with 9 bases between them. The CDR3 sequence: CASSLVSGEQYF. The CDR3 DNA is TGTGCCAGCAGTTTAGTTTCCGGGGAGCAGTACTTC.

V gene TRBV12-3 or TRBV12-4 combines with J gene TRBJ1-4; D is unclear. Between the trimmed V and J ends, which lost 6 bases and 13 bases, there was a span of 18 bases. This CDR3 has 13 amino acids. CDR3 loop: CASSTTRSATLFF. Here the CDR3 DNA reads TGTGCCAGCAGCACGACACGGTCAGCCACACTGTTTTTT.

This clone has a single count. This chain uses TRBV5-5 with TRBJ2-2, with a possible D match to TRBD1 (5 bases). Germline lookup yields CDR1 SGHKS and CDR2 YYEKEE (reference sequence). Trimming removed 5 bases from V and 1 base from J, with 15 bases in between. The CDR3 consists of 16 residues. As DNA, the CDR3 is TGTGCCAGCAGAGCCGACAGATTTAGGAACACCGGGGAGCTGTTTTTT. This translates into CASRADRFRNTGELFF.

The V call is TRBV14, the J call TRBJ2-1; TRBD1 matches at 9 bases. V was clipped by 8 bases and J by 8 bases; unmatched bases: 16. This CDR3 comprises 16 residues. Looked up from germline, CDR1 is SGHDN and CDR2 is FVKESK. Here the CDR3 DNA reads TGTGCCAGCTCCCGCCCCCTTGGGACAGGGAGGCATGAGCAGTTCTTC. The encoded protein is CASSRPLGTGRHEQFF.

The chain is built from TRBV7-6 and TRBJ2-2, with D possibly TRBD2 on 6 matching bases. CDR3 size: 16 residues. Germline CDR1 reads SGHVS; CDR2 reads FNYEAQ. V was cut by 0 bases and J by 2 bases, with 10 bases left in between. Here the CDR3 reads CASSLARGGNTGELFF. CDR3 nucleotide sequence: TGTGCCAGCAGCTTAGCTAGGGGAGGAAACACCGGGGAGCTGTTTTTT.

This clone was observed once. V gene TRBV18 combines with J gene TRBJ2-5, with TRBD1 matching 7 bases. The germline V gene has CDR1 KGHSH and CDR2 LQKENI. The CDR3 sequence is 15 residues long. J gave up 6 bases and V 4 bases, and 11 bases lay outside the gene matches. The CDR3 DNA reads TGTGCCAGCTCACAACCGGGACAGCAGTTCAAGACCCAGTACTTC. Protein: CASSQPGQQFKTQYF. The entire variable domain, with the rest obtained from reference TRBV18 and TRBJ2-5, is as follows: NAGVMQNPRHLVRRRGQEARLRCSPMKGHSHVYWYRQLPEEGLKFMVYLQKENIIDESGMPKERFSAEFPKEGPSILRIQQVVRGDSAAYFCASSQPGQQFKTQYFGPGTRLLVL.

This clone showed up just once. The chain combines TRBV5-1 with TRBJ2-1; 8 bases match TRBD2. This CDR3 region has 17 residues. Trimming took 2 bases from V and 2 from J; bases not matched to a gene: 9. The germline CDR1 and CDR2 sequences are SGHRS and YFSETQ. Here the CDR3 DNA reads TGCGCCAGCAGCTTAGGGGCGGGGGGCCTACCCTACAATGAGCAGTTCTTC. Protein sequence: CASSLGAGGLPYNEQFF.

V and J are TRBV5-1 and TRBJ1-1, with D possibly TRBD1 on 5 matching bases. The V and J ends lost 0 bases and 3 bases respectively, with 15 bases between them. This CDR3 region has 16 residues. Germline V gene data show CDR1 as SGHRS and CDR2 as YFSETQ. CDR3 in DNA: TGCGCCAGCAGCTTGGTTACCGGGGGATCGGACACTGAAGCTTTCTTT. As protein: CASSLVTGGSDTEAFF.

V and J are TRBV9 and TRBJ1-6; D perhaps matches TRBD1 (5 bases). The germline V gene has CDR1 SGDLS and CDR2 YYNGEE. Trimming pared 0 bases from V and 9 bases from J, leaving 16 bases between. The length of the CDR3 is 16 residues. DNA for the CDR3: TGTGCCAGCAGCGTAGATCTTATGGCGGGGGGTTCACCCCTCCACTTT. Translated: CASSVDLMAGGSPLHF.

The chain uses TRBV10-2 and TRBJ2-1, with TRBD2 identical over 9 bases. CDR3 size: 15 residues. Germline V gene data show CDR1 as WSHSY and CDR2 as SAAADI. V trimming: 6 bases; J trimming: 3 bases; junction bases outside the gene matches: 6. CDR3 nucleotide sequence: TGCGCCAGCAGCGGAGCGGGGGGAAACTACAATGAGCAGTTCTTC. This translates into CASSGAGGNYNEQFF.

V usage is TRBV5-1 and J usage is TRBJ2-2; 7 bases map to TRBD2. This CDR3 has 17 amino acids. Germline V gene sequence: CDR1 SGHRS, CDR2 YFSETQ. V lost 4 bases to trimming and J lost 3 bases; unmatched junction nucleotides: 12. CDR3 in amino acids: CASSRASSGAYTGELFF. The CDR3 nucleotides are TGCGCCAGCAGCAGGGCGTCCAGCGGGGCTTACACCGGGGAGCTGTTTTTT.

This rearrangement joins TRBV11-1 to TRBJ2-7; perhaps TRBD2 as D (6 bases). V was cut by 5 bases and J by 1 base, with 18 bases left in between. The length of the CDR3 is 16 residues. Germline lookup yields CDR1 SGHAT and CDR2 FQDESV (reference sequence). The CDR3 DNA reads TGTGCCAGCAGCCCCCAAGGTCAGCGGGCGTCCTACGAGCAGTACTTC. Amino acids: CASSPQGQRASYEQYF.

This clone appeared once. The chain couples TRBV18 to TRBJ1-2; the match to TRBD1 covers 9 bases. The CDR3 has 16 amino acids. The germline V gene has CDR1 KGHSH and CDR2 LQKENI. V shed 5 bases and J 4 bases; nucleotides not matched to a gene: 11. The CDR3 DNA reads as TGTGCCAGCTCAACCACAGGGGGCCCGACGGGCTATGGCTACACCTTC. Its translation is CASSTTGGPTGYGYTF. Using reference TRBV18 and TRBJ1-2 for the parts outside the CDR3, the full variable domain is NAGVMQNPRHLVRRRGQEARLRCSPMKGHSHVYWYRQLPEEGLKFMVYLQKENIIDESGMPKERFSAEFPKEGPSILRIQQVVRGDSAAYFCASSTTGGPTGYGYTFGSGTRLTVV.

As regards this clone: The junction and the germline gene differ at one end; a read error may be behind it. The CDR3 DNA sequence: TGTGCCAGCAGTGACGAATACAAAGAGCAGTTCTTC. The encoded protein is CASSDEYKEQFF. The chain recombines TRBV6-4 with TRBJ2-1; D is undetermined. The CDR3 spans 12 residues. The germline CDR1 and CDR2 sequences are MRHNA and SNTAGT.

This clone was seen only a few times. The J gene is TRBJ2-7, the V gene TRBV2; 7 bases are shared with TRBD2. CDR1 and CDR2 from the germline V gene are SNHLY and FYNNEI. This CDR3 is 14 amino acids long. Trimming cost V 7 bases and J 4 bases; bases outside gene matches: 10. DNA of the CDR3: TGTGCCAGCAAGTCCTCGACTAGCAGTTACGAGCAGTACTTC. This encodes CASKSSTSSYEQYF. The entire variable domain, with the rest obtained from reference TRBV2 and TRBJ2-7, is as follows: EPEVTQTPSHQVTQMGQEVILRCVPISNHLYFYWYRQILGQKVEFLVSFYNNEISEKSEIFDDQFSVERPDGSNFTLKIRSTKLEDSAMYFCASKSSTSSYEQYFGPGTRLTVT.

This clone was detected only once. The chain is built from TRBV9 and TRBJ2-7; 13 positions agree with TRBD2. V shed 2 bases, J shed 5 bases, and the junction held 4 bases outside the gene matches. The CDR3 is made up of 15 amino acids. Germline lookup yields CDR1 SGDLS and CDR2 YYNGEE. CDR3 bases: TGTGCCAGCAGCGTGGGGACTAGCGGGAAGGACGAGCAGTACTTC. Translation gives CASSVGTSGKDEQYF.

The V gene is TRBV9, the J gene TRBJ2-3, with 11 positions matching TRBD2. CDR1 and CDR2 from the germline V gene are SGDLS and YYNGEE. This CDR3 contains 16 residues. The V and J ends lost 4 bases and 4 bases, in that order; junction bases with no gene match: 8. The CDR3 DNA reads as TGTGCCAGCAGCTCAAGACTAGCGGGGCGAGCAGATACGCAGTATTTT. Its translation is CASSSRLAGRADTQYF.

In the case of this clone: This CDR3 is also generated by other DNA sequences in the sample. The chain uses TRBV4-1 and TRBJ2-5, with no clear D. The CDR3 is 14 amino acids. V shed 3 bases and J shed 5 bases, with 13 bases lying between them. CDR1 MGHRA and CDR2 YSYEKL come from the germline V gene. CDR3 sequence (DNA): TGCGCCAGCAGCCAGGAGACGGTCGGGGAGACCCAGTACTTC. Its protein is CASSQETVGETQYF.

V usage is TRBV5-1 and J usage is TRBJ2-3; perhaps TRBD2 as D (7 bases). CDR1 is SGHRS, CDR2 YFSETQ, per germline. The CDR3 length is 15 residues. The V gene lost 5 bases and the J gene lost 3 bases, with 16 bases spanning the gap. This chain's CDR3 is CASSPLGGETDTQYF. The CDR3 region has the DNA TGCGCCAGCAGTCCCTTAGGGGGGGAAACAGATACGCAGTATTTT.

The chain links TRBV2 to TRBJ2-1; D is unresolved. In germline, CDR1 is SNHLY, CDR2 FYNNEI. The CDR3 totals 11 residues. Trimming left V 10 bases short and J 5 bases short, with 9 bases between. The CDR3 protein is CATTRNNEQFF. DNA of the CDR3: TGTGCCACCACGAGGAACAATGAGCAGTTCTTC.

The chain joins TRBV5-1 to TRBJ2-5; 9 nucleotides line up with TRBD1. From germline, CDR1 is SGHRS and CDR2 YFSETQ. CDR3 length: 14 amino acids. Trimming removed 4 bases from V and 4 bases from J; junction bases left unmatched: 5. The CDR3 sequence is CASSRDRVTETQYF. Here the CDR3 DNA reads TGCGCCAGCAGCCGGGACAGGGTGACAGAGACCCAGTACTTC.